The rows below give T cell receptor beta chains drawn from one sample of a study of blood T cell repertoires in COVID-19. The protocol was immunoSEQ multiplex PCR, while the TCRdb copy is restricted to in-frame clones and leaves out a portion. The table shows hundreds of thousands of clones, with around 91% occurring only once. The specimen was peripheral blood. These receptors were obtained from a woman between 18 and 30 years old who had recovered from COVID-19. CDR3s include the opening cysteine and the closing phenylalanine or tryptophan. A D gene is named only where the DNA matches it firmly. Clone size is not always given. Where it is, it says once, few, many or a class for expanded clones.

v_call: TRBV10-2
j_call: TRBJ1-5
clone_size: -
d_call: -
cdr3_nt: TGCGCCAGCAGTGACGGGTCAGCGACTCAGCCCCAGCATTTT
cdr3_aa: CASSDGSATQPQHF

v_call: TRBV7-6
j_call: TRBJ2-3
clone_size: -
d_call: TRBD1
cdr3_nt: TGTGCCAGCAGCTTAGGACAGGGTTCTCGCACAGATACGCAGTATTTT
cdr3_aa: CASSLGQGSRTDTQYF

v_call: TRBV6-5
j_call: TRBJ1-3
clone_size: -
d_call: TRBD1
cdr3_nt: TGTGCCAGCAGTTACAGGGGGCAAGCTGGAAACACCATATATTTT
cdr3_aa: CASSYRGQAGNTIYF

v_call: TRBV24-1
j_call: TRBJ1-2
clone_size: -
d_call: -
cdr3_nt: TGTGCCACCAGCCCCTCTGGAGGGAACTATGGCTACACCTTC
cdr3_aa: CATSPSGGNYGYTF

v_call: TRBV7-8
j_call: TRBJ2-1
clone_size: -
d_call: -
cdr3_nt: TGTGCCAGCAGCGGGAGCTCCTACAATGAGCAGTTCTTC
cdr3_aa: CASSGSSYNEQFF

v_call: TRBV13
j_call: TRBJ2-3
clone_size: -
d_call: -
cdr3_nt: TGTGCCAGCAGCCATGACTACGCGGACACAGATACGCAGTATTTT
cdr3_aa: CASSHDYADTDTQYF

v_call: TRBV11-3
j_call: TRBJ1-1
clone_size: -
d_call: TRBD1
cdr3_nt: TGTGCCAGCAGCCCCGCAGACAGGGCGGCCACTGAAGCTTTCTTT
cdr3_aa: CASSPADRAATEAFF

v_call: TRBV15
j_call: TRBJ1-2
clone_size: -
d_call: -
cdr3_nt: TGTGCCACCACTCCAGAAGCGGCAGGAGACTATGGCTACACCTTC
cdr3_aa: CATTPEAAGDYGYTF

v_call: TRBV29-1
j_call: TRBJ1-2
clone_size: -
d_call: -
cdr3_nt: TGCAGCGTTGATAGCGCTTACGGGGAAACTGGCTACACCTTC
cdr3_aa: CSVDSAYGETGYTF

v_call: TRBV7-7
j_call: TRBJ2-2
clone_size: -
d_call: TRBD1
cdr3_nt: TGTGCCAGCAGCCGATTAATACAGGGGGCCACCGGGGAGCTGTTTTTT
cdr3_aa: CASSRLIQGATGELFF

v_call: TRBV27
j_call: TRBJ2-1
clone_size: -
d_call: TRBD2
cdr3_nt: TGTGCCAGCAGTCCTAGCGGCTTTAATGAGCAGTTCTTC
cdr3_aa: CASSPSGFNEQFF

v_call: TRBV27
j_call: TRBJ1-6
clone_size: -
d_call: -
cdr3_nt: TGTGCCAGCAGTTTGGGCGACCTCTCCTATTCACCCCTCCACTTT
cdr3_aa: CASSLGDLSYSPLHF

v_call: TRBV30
j_call: TRBJ1-2
clone_size: -
d_call: TRBD1
cdr3_nt: TGTGCCTGGAGTCAGGGGACAGACTCACACCCAAGGGGGGGCTACACCTTC
cdr3_aa: CAWSQGTDSHPRGGYTF

v_call: TRBV9
j_call: TRBJ2-3
clone_size: -
d_call: TRBD2
cdr3_nt: TGTGCCAGCAGCTCTATACTAGCGGCTAGCACAGATACGCAGTATTTT
cdr3_aa: CASSSILAASTDTQYF

v_call: TRBV9
j_call: TRBJ2-1
clone_size: -
d_call: -
cdr3_nt: TGTGCCAGCAGCCCCAGAAATTACGGGAGCACCCATGAGCAGTTCTTC
cdr3_aa: CASSPRNYGSTHEQFF

v_call: TRBV7-2
j_call: TRBJ2-6
clone_size: -
d_call: -
cdr3_nt: TGTGCCAGCAGCTCGATCGCAGGGCAAATACCTCCTGGGGCCAACGTCCTGACTTTC
cdr3_aa: CASSSIAGQIPPGANVLTF

v_call: TRBV7-2
j_call: TRBJ1-2
clone_size: -
d_call: TRBD1
cdr3_nt: TGTGCCAGCAGCACGGACAGGGGCTATGGCTACACCTTC
cdr3_aa: CASSTDRGYGYTF

v_call: TRBV9
j_call: TRBJ2-2
clone_size: -
d_call: TRBD2
cdr3_nt: TGTGCCAGCAGCCCCCCGCCCGTTACTAGCGGGAGATTGGGCGGGGAGCTGTTTTTT
cdr3_aa: CASSPPPVTSGRLGGELFF

v_call: TRBV4-1
j_call: TRBJ1-5
clone_size: -
d_call: -
cdr3_nt: TGCGCCAGCAGCCAAATATATAGCAATCAGCCCCAGCATTTT
cdr3_aa: CASSQIYSNQPQHF

v_call: TRBV13
j_call: TRBJ2-5
clone_size: -
d_call: TRBD1
cdr3_nt: TGTGCCAGCAGCCAGCACAGGGGAGAGACCCAGTACTTC
cdr3_aa: CASSQHRGETQYF

v_call: TRBV9
j_call: TRBJ2-6
clone_size: -
d_call: TRBD1
cdr3_nt: TGTGCCAGCAGCGTCGACAGGGCTGGGGCCAACGTCCTGACTTTC
cdr3_aa: CASSVDRAGANVLTF

v_call: TRBV29-1
j_call: TRBJ2-1
clone_size: once
d_call: TRBD2
cdr3_nt: TGCAGCGTCGTGGGAACTAGCGGGAGTATAGACAATGAGCAGTTCTTC
cdr3_aa: CSVVGTSGSIDNEQFF

v_call: TRBV5-1
j_call: TRBJ2-5
clone_size: once
d_call: -
cdr3_nt: TGCGCCAGCAGCAGATCCGGACTGAAGGAACAAGAGACCCAGTACTTC
cdr3_aa: CASSRSGLKEQETQYF

v_call: TRBV6-1
j_call: TRBJ1-1
clone_size: -
d_call: -
cdr3_nt: TGTGCCAGCAGTGAATTTTGGTACAGGGAGGGGACTGAAGCTTTCTTT
cdr3_aa: CASSEFWYREGTEAFF

v_call: TRBV18
j_call: TRBJ2-3
clone_size: -
d_call: TRBD1
cdr3_nt: TGTGCCAGCTCACCAATGAAGAGACAGGGTAAAACAGATACGCAGTATTTT
cdr3_aa: CASSPMKRQGKTDTQYF

v_call: TRBV27
j_call: TRBJ1-5
clone_size: once
d_call: -
cdr3_nt: TGTGCCAGCAGCAATCCGGGACACCATCAGCCCCAGCATTTT
cdr3_aa: CASSNPGHHQPQHF

v_call: TRBV5-1
j_call: TRBJ1-1
clone_size: -
d_call: -
cdr3_nt: TGCGCCAGCAGCTTGGCCAGGGATTTGAACACTGAAGCTTTCTTT
cdr3_aa: CASSLARDLNTEAFF

v_call: TRBV2
j_call: TRBJ2-3
clone_size: -
d_call: TRBD2
cdr3_nt: TGTGCCAGCAGTATACTAGCGGGAGGGCCAGATACGCAGTATTTT
cdr3_aa: CASSILAGGPDTQYF